Below are 19 T cell receptor beta chains sequenced from a single sample in a study of cytotoxic CD8 clonotypes in ibrutinib-treated CLL. The method was immunoSEQ multiplex PCR; TCRdb's version includes in-frame clones alone and lacks a portion of them. The sample contains 330,000 or so clones, approximately 67% of which appear only once. Here the sequenced sample was PBMCs, taken after 36 months of ibrutinib treatment. All receptors derive from a human donor with chronic lymphocytic leukemia.

The rearrangement joins TRBV12-5 to TRBJ1-2, with D uncertain. The CDR3 has 12 residues. The germline V gene has CDR1 LGHNT and CDR2 FRNRAP. V was shortened by 1 base and J by 5 bases, with 5 bases between the two germline ends. This CDR3 is CASGLGGYGYTF. DNA of the CDR3: TGTGCTAGTGGTTTGGGAGGGTATGGCTACACCTTC.

The rearrangement uses TRBV7-9 and TRBJ1-2, with 8 positions matching TRBD1. V was pared by 6 bases and J by 4 bases, with 7 bases of the junction left unmatched. Looked up from germline, CDR1 is SEHNR and CDR2 is FQNEAQ (reference sequence). This CDR3 contains 14 residues. The chain's CDR3 is CASRAGQGAYGYTF. CDR3 sequence (DNA): TGTGCCAGCAGGGCCGGACAGGGCGCCTATGGCTACACCTTC.

This chain uses TRBV4-1 with TRBJ2-7, with unresolved D. CDR3 length: 17 amino acids. Per germline, CDR1 MGHRA and CDR2 YSYEKL. The V gene lost 3 bases and the J gene lost 2 bases, with 20 bases spanning the gap. DNA of the CDR3: TGCGCCAGCAGCCATCGGGTCGTTGGCGTTTTCCCCTACGAGCAGTACTTC. This encodes CASSHRVVGVFPYEQYF.

This clone was found a few times. The J gene is TRBJ1-1, the V gene TRBV4-2; D uncertain. V was trimmed by 8 bases and J by 2 bases, leaving 12 bases between them. This CDR3 is built from 13 residues. The germline CDR1 and CDR2 sequences are LGHNA and YNFKEQ. The CDR3 reads CASAGHFNTEAFF. In DNA form, the CDR3 reads TGTGCCAGCGCGGGCCACTTCAACACTGAAGCTTTCTTT.

The table lists this clone with a few counts. V is TRBV2 and J is TRBJ1-5, with D possibly TRBD1 on 5 matching bases. The ends were cut back, 0 bases at V and 4 bases at J, with 10 bases in the middle. The CDR3 spans 15 residues. Germline CDR1 and CDR2: SNHLY and FYNNEI. The CDR3 reads CASSEALGANQPQHF. CDR3 nucleotide sequence: TGTGCCAGCAGTGAAGCGCTTGGGGCTAATCAGCCCCAGCATTTT. Supplemented by reference TRBV2 and TRBJ1-5, the full variable domain reads EPEVTQTPSHQVTQMGQEVILRCVPISNHLYFYWYRQILGQKVEFLVSFYNNEISEKSEIFDDQFSVERPDGSNFTLKIRSTKLEDSAMYFCASSEALGANQPQHFGDGTRLSIL.

CDR3 DNA: TGTGCCAGCAGCAAATACTACGAGCAGTACTTC. The encoded protein is CASSKYYEQYF. The V gene is TRBV21-1, the J gene TRBJ2-7; TRBD2, the table's D call, was not compared with the DNA. TRBV21-1 is listed as a pseudogene. This CDR3 contains 11 residues.

The V call is TRBV21-1, the J call TRBJ1-2. TRBV21-1 constitutes a pseudogene. This CDR3 region has 13 residues. CDR3 sequence (DNA): TGTGCCAGCAGCAAACTTAAGTCGAATGGCTACACCTTC. Its protein is CASSKLKSNGYTF.

CDR3 protein: CASSESRGLYQETQYF. Here the CDR3 DNA reads TGCGCCAGCAGTGAGTCCAGGGGACTGTACCAAGAGACCCAGTACTTC. This chain connects TRBV10-1 to TRBJ2-5; either TRBD1 or TRBD2 may fit D (6 bases each). V was shortened by 0 bases and J by 0 bases, with 11 bases between the two germline ends. The CDR3 has 16 amino acids. Germline loops: CDR1 WNHNN, CDR2 SYGVQD (reference sequence).

This clone was seen more than once but under ten times. The rearrangement joins TRBV5-1 to TRBJ2-2; 8 bases are a match to TRBD2. V was clipped by 6 bases and J by 2 bases; unmatched bases: 9. The germline V gene encodes CDR1 SGHRS and CDR2 YFSETQ. CDR3 size: 16 residues. CDR3 nucleotides: TGCGCCAGCATGACGCTAGCGGGCCTTAACACCGGGGAGCTGTTTTTT. Its protein is CASMTLAGLNTGELFF.

The chain has TRBV13 and TRBJ2-7, with 10 bases fitting TRBD2. The CDR3 runs to 15 residues. Trimming cost V 3 bases and J 6 bases; bases outside gene matches: 8. Per germline, CDR1 PRHDT and CDR2 FYEKMQ (reference sequence). The CDR3 here is CASSFERGGLIEQYF. DNA of the CDR3: TGTGCCAGCAGCTTTGAGCGGGGGGGCTTGATCGAGCAGTACTTC.

The chain is built from TRBV7-9 and TRBJ1-2; tentative D call: TRBD1 (6 bases). The CDR3 runs 13 residues. The germline CDR1 and CDR2 sequences are SEHNR and FQNEAQ (reference sequence). Trimming cost V 2 bases and J 8 bases, with 12 bases left between them. CDR3 coding DNA: TGTGCCAGCAGCTTAAGCAGGGGTCGCGGCTACACCTTC. Translating it yields CASSLSRGRGYTF.

The chain employs TRBV6-5 and TRBJ1-2; D is unclear. Germline loops: CDR1 MNHEY, CDR2 SVGAGI. The germline V and J ends were trimmed by 2 bases and 4 bases, with 8 bases remaining between them. This CDR3 contains 13 residues. This CDR3 is CASSYDKLYGYTF. The CDR3 DNA is TGTGCCAGCAGTTACGATAAACTCTATGGCTACACCTTC.

The sample holds a few counts of this clone. The rearrangement joins TRBV5-1 to TRBJ2-7, with TRBD1 matching 10 bases. CDR3 length: 16 residues. Germline CDR1 reads SGHRS; CDR2 reads YFSETQ. The ends lost 0 bases at V and 2 bases at J; junction bases unmatched: 5. The CDR3 sequence: CASSLASGTGAYEQYF. CDR3 sequence (DNA): TGCGCCAGCAGCTTGGCCTCCGGGACAGGGGCCTACGAGCAGTACTTC.

The chain has TRBV18 and TRBJ2-7; TRBD1 might be the D (6 bases). Trimming removed 4 bases from V and 4 bases from J, with 14 bases in between. The CDR3 contains 14 residues. Germline V gene lookup returns CDR1 KGHSH and CDR2 LQKENI. CDR3 nucleotide sequence: TGTGCCAGCTCACGAACGAACAGGGAGTACGAGCAGTACTTC. Translation: CASSRTNREYEQYF.

V is TRBV6-1 and J is TRBJ2-2, with D unclear. Germline V gene lookup returns CDR1 MNHNS and CDR2 SASEGT. V gave up 5 bases and J gave up 5 bases, with 3 bases separating them. The length of the CDR3 is 11 residues. The CDR3 loop reads CASSRTGELFF. For the CDR3, the DNA is TGTGCCAGCAGTCGGACCGGGGAGCTGTTTTTT.

This clone was observed a handful of times. The rearrangement links TRBV7-6 to TRBJ2-3; the match to TRBD2 covers 14 bases. The CDR3 covers 16 residues. J lost 3 bases, V lost 2 bases, and 1 base had no gene match. The germline V gene encodes CDR1 SGHVS and CDR2 FNYEAQ. The CDR3 is CASSLRLAGGTDTQYF. As DNA, the CDR3 is TGTGCCAGCAGCTTAAGACTAGCGGGAGGGACAGATACGCAGTATTTT.

The chain combines TRBV5-1 with TRBJ1-6; D unclear. V lost 0 bases to trimming and J lost 7 bases, with 8 bases between them. There are 14 residues in the CDR3. Germline values: CDR1 SGHRS, CDR2 YFSETQ. For the CDR3, the DNA is TGCGCCAGCAGCTTGGGGGTGTCCAATTCACCCCTCCACTTT. It encodes CASSLGVSNSPLHF. Full variable domain (rest looked up from reference TRBV5-1 and TRBJ1-6): KAGVTQTPRYLIKTRGQQVTLSCSPISGHRSVSWYQQTPGQGLQFLFEYFSETQRNKGNFPGRFSGRQFSNSRSEMNVSTLELGDSALYLCASSLGVSNSPLHFGNGTRLTVT.

This clone has only a few counts. The chain combines TRBV28 with TRBJ1-2; D ambiguous. This CDR3 is built from 13 residues. Trimming took off 7 bases at V and 4 bases at J, with 13 bases between the two ends. The germline gives CDR1 MDHEN, CDR2 SYDVKM. The CDR3, as DNA: TGTGCCAGCACGGTAGGGCCCGTCTATGGCTACACCTTC. Translating gives CASTVGPVYGYTF.

The V gene is TRBV28, the J gene TRBJ2-7, with 8 nucleotides matching TRBD1. Germline assignment: CDR1 MDHEN and CDR2 SYDVKM. This CDR3 has 13 residues. With V trimmed by 7 bases and J by 3 bases, 5 bases remained unmatched. CDR3 nucleotides: TGTGCCAGCAACAAGGACAGGGTCTACGAGCAGTACTTC. It codes for CASNKDRVYEQYF.